These T cell receptor beta chains were read from a single sample in a study of blood T cell repertoires in COVID-19. The table came from immunoSEQ multiplex PCR; TCRdb's copy has only in-frame clones and leaves some out. The sample comprises roughly 75,000 clones, over 75% of which are singletons, and around 10% rests with the top ten. Sequences were obtained from peripheral blood. These receptor sequences come from a man aged 50 to 60 with acute or convalescent COVID-19. The CDR3 runs from the conserved cysteine through the conserved F or W. A D gene is named only where the DNA matches it firmly. Size is stated for part of the rows, as once, few or many counts, or as a class when the clone is expanded.

size | D | J | V | DNA | CDR3
. | . | TRBJ1-2 | TRBV25-1 | TGTGCCAGCAGGCGGGGTAACTATGGCTACACCTTC | CASRRGNYGYTF
. | TRBD2 | TRBJ2-1 | TRBV4-2 | TGTGCCAGCAGCCAAGGGGCCGGTCTAGCGGGGGAAAATGAGCAGTTCTTC | CASSQGAGLAGENEQFF
. | . | TRBJ1-6 | TRBV29-1 | TGCAGCGTTGGACTGACAGATGAATCACCCCTCCACTTT | CSVGLTDESPLHF
. | . | TRBJ2-3 | TRBV7-2 | TGTGCCAGCAGCTTACAGGGTAGCACAGATACGCAGTATTTT | CASSLQGSTDTQYF
few | . | TRBJ2-1 | TRBV19 | TGTGCCAGTAGTAGCGTATACAATGAGCAGTTCTTC | CASSSVYNEQFF
. | . | TRBJ1-5 | TRBV12-3/TRBV12-4 | TGTGCCAGCAGTTTAGACTTTAAGCCCCAGCATTTT | CASSLDFKPQHF
. | TRBD1 | TRBJ1-2 | TRBV5-6 | TGTGCCAGCAGCATAGCCGGGACAGGGGGCAATGGCTACACCTTC | CASSIAGTGGNGYTF
. | . | TRBJ1-6 | TRBV7-2 | TGTGCCAGCAGCTTATTAAATTCACCCCTCCACTTT | CASSLLNSPLHF
once | . | TRBJ2-3 | TRBV21-1 | TGTGCCAGCAGCAAAGGAGGGTTTTGCGGACTAGCGGGTAGGCTGAAGGGAGATACGCAGTATTTT | CASSKGGFCGLAGRLKGDTQYF
few | . | TRBJ1-5 | TRBV2 | TGTGCCAGCAGTGAAGGGGCAGTAATTCAGCCCCAGCATTTT | CASSEGAVIQPQHF
. | . | TRBJ1-2 | TRBV15 | TGTGCCACCAGCGAGGGTTATGGCTACACCTTC | CATSEGYGYTF
. | . | TRBJ2-5 | TRBV5-6 | TGTGCCAGCAGCTCACCTAGCGACGGAGAGACCCAGTACTTC | CASSSPSDGETQYF
. | . | TRBJ1-4 | TRBV5-6 | TGTGCCAGCAGCTTGCCCCGAGGCGAAAAACTGTTTTTT | CASSLPRGEKLFF
. | . | TRBJ1-5 | TRBV2 | TGTGCCAGCAGTGTCGGACTTAGCAATCAGCCCCAGCATTTT | CASSVGLSNQPQHF
once | TRBD2 | TRBJ2-7 | TRBV4-3 | TGCGCCAGCAGCCAAGCCCTGACTAGCGGGAGGAGGGAGCAGTACTTC | CASSQALTSGRREQYF
. | . | TRBJ2-7 | TRBV19 | TGTGCCAGTAGTACGGGACACCTCTACGAGCAGTACTTC | CASSTGHLYEQYF